Following are 4 T cell receptor beta chains from one sample sequenced in a study of blood T cells in healthy people across ages. The authors ran a second PCR of 7 to 11 cycles using a sample-barcoded 5' primer and a J-beta primer mix. Each CDR3 protein gets one entry after TCRdb re-called the 5' RACE reads with MiXCR. The sample holds around 620,000 distinct CDR3 sequences, 25% to 30% seen once. The sample comprised blood. These receptors all stem from a woman in her 70s in good health.

The chain couples TRBV11-2 to TRBJ2-3, with 7 nucleotides matching TRBD1. CDR3 length: 19 amino acids. CDR1 SGHAT and CDR2 FQNNGV come from the germline V gene. V lost 0 bases and J lost 0; bases outside the gene matches: 12. The DNA of the CDR3 is TGTGCCAGCAGCTTAGATGCGATACAGGGGTGGGGGAGCACAGATACGCAGTATTTT. Amino acid sequence: CASSLDAIQGWGSTDTQYF.

This chain joins TRBV5-1 and TRBJ2-6; 8 bases are shared with TRBD2. Germline V lookup: CDR1 SGHRS, CDR2 YFSETQ. The CDR3 extends over 15 amino acids. V shed 0 bases and J 9 bases; nucleotides not matched to a gene: 5. Here the CDR3 reads CASSLGGGSNNVLTF. The CDR3 region has the DNA TGCGCCAGCAGCTTGGGCGGGGGGAGTAACAACGTCCTGACTTTC.

As DNA, the CDR3 is TGTGCCAGCAGCTTATCAGGGACTAGCGGCATCCGGGAGCTGTTTTTT. Translated: CASSLSGTSGIRELFF. This chain joins TRBV7-3 and TRBJ2-2, with 11 bases identical to TRBD2. Germline CDR1 reads SGHTA; CDR2 reads FQGTGA. After removal of 2 bases from V and 9 bases from J, the junction contained 8 bases not matched to a gene. There are 16 residues in the CDR3. Based on the CDR3 plus reference TRBV7-3 and TRBJ2-2, the full variable domain is GAGVSQTPSNKVTEKGKYVELRCDPISGHTALYWYRQSLGQGPEFLIYFQGTGAADDSGLPNDRFFAVRPEGSVSTLKIQRTERGDSAVYLCASSLSGTSGIRELFFGEGSRLTVL.

V usage is TRBV4-2 and J usage is TRBJ1-6; D possibly corresponds to TRBD1 (5 bases). This CDR3 comprises 16 residues. CDR1 is LGHNA, CDR2 YNFKEQ, per germline. Trimming removed 2 bases at V and 5 bases at J, with 13 bases between. In nucleotides, the CDR3 is TGTGCCAGCAGCCAAAATCCTGACAGTCATAATTCACCCCTCCACTTT. It translates to CASSQNPDSHNSPLHF.